Shown below are 11 T cell receptor beta chains from a single sample sequenced in a study of blood T cell repertoires in COVID-19. Libraries were prepared by immunoSEQ multiplex PCR; TCRdb keeps only in-frame clonotypes and omits some of them. The repertoire holds 300,000 to 350,000 clones, with around 90% as singletons. The sequenced sample consisted of peripheral blood. Every receptor here comes from a middle-aged woman with COVID-19, enrolled during active disease.

The chain couples TRBV7-9 to TRBJ1-1; the match to TRBD1 covers 8 bases. The ends lost 2 bases at V and 4 bases at J; junction bases unmatched: 6. The CDR3 spans 15 residues. Germline assignment: CDR1 SEHNR and CDR2 FQNEAQ (reference sequence). The CDR3 protein is CASSLQGAGSTEAFF. The CDR3 DNA is TGTGCCAGCAGCTTACAGGGGGCAGGTAGCACTGAAGCTTTCTTT.

V gene TRBV5-1 combines with J gene TRBJ2-3, with 7 bases identical to TRBD1. Germline CDR1 is SGHRS and CDR2 is YFSETQ. V shed 1 base, J shed 4 bases, and the junction held 6 bases outside the gene matches. The CDR3 consists of 15 residues. The DNA of the CDR3 is TGCGCCAGCAGCTTGAACAGGGGAGTTTCAGATACGCAGTATTTT. It specifies CASSLNRGVSDTQYF.

This clone was detected only once. The V gene is TRBV7-2, the J gene TRBJ1-1; TRBD1 is a possible D gene (6 bases). This CDR3 is 15 amino acids long. Germline V gene data show CDR1 as SGHTA and CDR2 as FQGNSA. V was trimmed by 2 bases and J by 3 bases, leaving 13 bases between them. Here the CDR3 reads CASSLLGQGHTEAFF. The CDR3 nucleotides read TGTGCCAGCAGCTTACTTGGTCAGGGGCACACTGAAGCTTTCTTT.

The gene calls are TRBV6-5 and TRBJ2-5; D is perhaps TRBD2 (6 bases). The CDR3 runs 15 residues. CDR1 and CDR2 (germline): MNHEY, SVGAGI. V dropped 2 bases and J dropped 5 bases, with 15 bases sitting between them. CDR3 loop: CASSYAGLNGETQYF. In DNA form, the CDR3 reads TGTGCCAGCAGTTACGCGGGGCTCAACGGGGAGACCCAGTACTTC.

The V call is TRBV5-5, the J call TRBJ2-7; unclear D gene. Germline CDR1 SGHKS, CDR2 YYEKEE (reference sequence). Trimming pared 3 bases from V and 0 bases from J, leaving 16 bases between. The CDR3 is made up of 16 amino acids. CDR3 nucleotide sequence: TGTGCCAGCAGCTCCCGAGATGCCCATATCTCCTACGAGCAGTACTTC. Amino acid sequence: CASSSRDAHISYEQYF.

The CDR3 nucleotides read TGTGCCAGCAGCCAAGTTATGGGACAGGGGAATCAGCCCCAGCATTTT. It is translated as CASSQVMGQGNQPQHF. This chain connects TRBV28 to TRBJ1-5; 10 bases line up with TRBD1. This CDR3 spans 16 amino acids. V trimming: 6 bases; J trimming: 4 bases; junction bases outside the gene matches: 9. CDR1 is MDHEN, CDR2 SYDVKM, per germline.

The V gene is TRBV7-9, the J gene TRBJ2-7; 8 bases are shared with TRBD1. Germline-derived CDR1 and CDR2 are SEHNR and FQNEAQ (reference sequence). This CDR3 is 14 amino acids long. Unmatched junction bases numbered 1, after V lost 0 bases and J lost 3 bases. The CDR3 DNA follows: TGTGCCAGCAGCTTAGCGACAGGGGTCTACGAGCAGTACTTC. Its protein product is CASSLATGVYEQYF.

The chain uses TRBV9 and TRBJ2-1, with 7 nucleotides matching TRBD2. Trimming cost V 3 bases and J 7 bases; bases outside gene matches: 10. CDR1 SGDLS and CDR2 YYNGEE come from the germline V gene. The CDR3 loop spans 15 amino acids. Written as DNA, the CDR3 is TGTGCCAGCAGCGCCCTTGGCGGGAGTGGGAATGAGCAGTTCTTC. Translating gives CASSALGGSGNEQFF. The full variable domain, rest sourced from reference TRBV9 and TRBJ2-1, is DSGVTQTPKHLITATGQRVTLRCSPRSGDLSVYWYQQSLDQGLQFLIQYYNGEERAKGNILERFSAQQFPDLHSELNLSSLELGDSALYFCASSALGGSGNEQFFGPGTRLTVL.

The chain joins TRBV6-2 or TRBV6-3 to TRBJ2-4, with TRBD2 as a possible D gene (6 bases). V was trimmed by 3 bases and J by 0 bases, leaving 12 bases between them. The CDR3 length is 16 residues. Looked up from germline, CDR1 is MNHEY and CDR2 is SVGEGT. This CDR3 reads CASSYGGILAKNIQYF. The CDR3 region has the DNA TGTGCCAGCAGTTATGGGGGGATCCTAGCCAAAAACATTCAGTACTTC.

The CDR3 DNA sequence: TGTGCCAGCAGGGGGGGGAATCAGCCCCAGCATTTT. Translating gives CASRGGNQPQHF. V is TRBV28 and J is TRBJ1-5; a weak D match, TRBD1 (5 bases). The germline CDR1 and CDR2 sequences are MDHEN and SYDVKM. The CDR3 has 12 residues. V shed 6 bases and J shed 4 bases, with 7 bases lying between them.

This sequence joins TRBV27 and TRBJ2-7; 7 bases line up with TRBD1. The junction had 3 bases not matched to a gene; V was cut back by 3 bases and J by 7 bases. CDR3 length equals 12 residues. Looked up from germline, CDR1 is MNHEY and CDR2 is SMNVEV (reference sequence). CDR3 amino acids: CASSFTDREQYF. The CDR3 nucleotides read TGTGCCAGCAGTTTTACGGACAGGGAGCAGTACTTC.